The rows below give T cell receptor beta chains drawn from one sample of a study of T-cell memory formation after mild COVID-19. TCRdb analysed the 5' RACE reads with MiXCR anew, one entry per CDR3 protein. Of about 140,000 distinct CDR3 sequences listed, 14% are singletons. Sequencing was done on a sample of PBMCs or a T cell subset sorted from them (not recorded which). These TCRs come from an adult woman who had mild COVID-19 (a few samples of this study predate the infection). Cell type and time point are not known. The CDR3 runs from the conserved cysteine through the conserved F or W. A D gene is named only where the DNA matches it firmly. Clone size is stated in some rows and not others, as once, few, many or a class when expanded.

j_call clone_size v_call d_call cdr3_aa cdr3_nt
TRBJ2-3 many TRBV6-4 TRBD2 CASSDGREGSTDTQYF TGTGCCAGCAGTGACGGGCGGGAGGGGAGCACAGATACGCAGTATTTT
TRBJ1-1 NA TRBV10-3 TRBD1 CAISEDRALWNTEAFF TGTGCCATCAGTGAGGACAGGGCCCTATGGAACACTGAAGCTTTCTTT
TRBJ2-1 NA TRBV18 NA CASSPGVYNEQFF TGTGCCAGCTCACCAGGGGTCTACAATGAGCAGTTCTTC
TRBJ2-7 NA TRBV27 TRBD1 CASSFVFRDRGPYEQYF TGTGCCAGCAGTTTCGTCTTCCGTGACAGGGGTCCCTACGAGCAGTACTTC
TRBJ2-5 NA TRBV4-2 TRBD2 CASSQDGGLSGGKETQYF TGTGCCAGCAGCCAAGATGGCGGTCTAAGCGGGGGGAAAGAGACCCAGTACTTC
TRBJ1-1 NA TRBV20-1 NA CSAPGLYEAFF TGCAGTGCTCCGGGCCTTTATGAAGCTTTCTTT
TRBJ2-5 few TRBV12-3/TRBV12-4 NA CASSSDRDGWETQYF TGTGCCAGCAGTTCGGATAGAGATGGATGGGAGACCCAGTACTTC
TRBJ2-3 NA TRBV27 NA CASNLLRPGRADTQYF TGTGCCAGCAATCTTCTCCGCCCGGGTCGCGCAGATACGCAGTATTTT
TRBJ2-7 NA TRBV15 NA CATRDISSEQYF TGTGCCACGAGGGACATTAGTTCCGAGCAGTACTTC
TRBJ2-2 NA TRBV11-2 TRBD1 CASSLWTGFTGELFF TGTGCCAGCAGCTTATGGACAGGGTTCACCGGGGAGCTGTTTTTT
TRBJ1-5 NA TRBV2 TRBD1 CASSEARTGYQPQHF TGTGCCAGCAGTGAAGCTAGGACAGGGTATCAGCCCCAGCATTTT
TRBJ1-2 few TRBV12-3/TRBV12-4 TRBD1 CASSSGGGSGYTF TGTGCCAGCAGTTCAGGGGGCGGGAGTGGCTACACCTTC
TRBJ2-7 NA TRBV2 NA CASSPHRAEQYF TGTGCCAGCAGTCCCCACAGGGCCGAGCAGTACTTC
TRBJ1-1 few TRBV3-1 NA CASSQGAGNGNTEAFF TGTGCCAGCAGCCAAGGGGCAGGGAATGGGAACACTGAAGCTTTCTTT
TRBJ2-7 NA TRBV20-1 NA CSASWNSYSYEQYF TGCAGTGCTAGTTGGAACAGCTACTCCTACGAGCAGTACTTC
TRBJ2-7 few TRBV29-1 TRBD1 CSATGGPYEQYF TGCAGTGCGACAGGGGGCCCCTACGAGCAGTACTTC
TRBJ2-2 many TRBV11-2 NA CASSLGQFGELFF TGTGCCAGCAGCTTAGGCCAGTTCGGGGAGCTGTTTTTT
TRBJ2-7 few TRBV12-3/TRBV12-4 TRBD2 CASRSSGGLEPNYEQYF TGTGCCAGCAGGAGTAGCGGGGGGCTAGAGCCCAACTACGAGCAGTACTTC
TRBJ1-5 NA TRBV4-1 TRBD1 CASSQVQGARNQPQHF TGCGCCAGCAGCCAAGTCCAGGGGGCGCGAAATCAGCCCCAGCATTTT
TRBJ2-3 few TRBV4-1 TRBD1 CASSQRDRVTDTQYF TGCGCCAGCAGCCAACGCGACAGGGTCACAGATACGCAGTATTTT
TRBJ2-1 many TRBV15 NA CATATAVSYNEQFF TGTGCCACTGCGACCGCTGTCTCCTACAATGAGCAGTTCTTC
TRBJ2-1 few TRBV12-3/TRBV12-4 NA CASGWSNNEQFF TGTGCCAGCGGCTGGAGTAACAATGAGCAGTTCTTC
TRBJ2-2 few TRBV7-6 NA CASSRLETNTGELFF TGTGCCAGCAGCCGACTGGAGACGAACACCGGGGAGCTGTTTTTT
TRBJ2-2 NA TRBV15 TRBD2 CATSTWAGVTGELFF TGTGCCACCAGCACGTGGGCGGGGGTCACCGGGGAGCTGTTTTTT